This TCR beta chain appears in the sequencing data of a study of T cells in Graves' hyperthyroidism and ophthalmopathy (dated by TCRdb to between 2018 and 2021). Regarding the research as a whole: Peripheral blood was sampled at the time of initial diagnosis, prior to any treatment. TCR V-J signatures able to tell the groups apart were searched for in a discovery cohort of more than 90 patients, of whom more than 40 had Graves' ophthalmopathy and roughly 58 had stable Graves' hyperthyroidism. An independent validation cohort of about 20 hyperthyroidism patients and more than 15 patients who later progressed to ophthalmopathy tested prospective prediction of ophthalmopathy. The 100 discovery patients were randomly divided into training and test sets at a 7:3 ratio. In more than 5 Graves' hyperthyroidism patients, the study also compared T-cell repertoires from thyroid tissue with T-cell repertoires from blood. After sampling, hyperthyroidism patients received methimazole starting at 30 mg daily, and ophthalmopathy patients received high-dose intravenous methylprednisolone. The paper describes TCR Vbeta CDR3 sequencing of roughly 130 peripheral blood samples, made up of 40 to 45 ophthalmopathy patients, roughly 72 hyperthyroidism patients and about 17 progressor patients. What the research found in general, with its limitations: Most expanded thyroid clonotypes (frequency above 0.001) were also detected in blood, suggesting blood repertoires may reflect thyroid immune responses. Sample size was not statistically predetermined, and investigators were not blinded to group allocation. A model built on a 13 V-J signature distinguished ophthalmopathy from stable hyperthyroidism, reaching 87.88% sensitivity and 81.08% specificity in cross-validation and 80%/75% in testing. During validation, the model predicted progression to ophthalmopathy a median of around six months ahead of onset, with almost 71% sensitivity and almost 75% specificity.

A patient counted as having stable Graves' hyperthyroidism if no progression to ophthalmopathy occurred over 18 months of follow-up. The hyperthyroidism patients were between 18 and 65 years old and newly diagnosed, with a disease duration of less than 2 months. The study excluded patients with uncontrolled infections, other autoimmune diseases, pregnancy or lactation. Clinical symptoms, serum thyroxine and TRAb, thyroid ultrasound, and orbital computed tomography formed the basis for the diagnoses. PBMCs were isolated from 7.5 to 10 ml of fresh peripheral blood by Ficoll-Paque density gradient centrifugation. Total RNA was extracted using Trizol reagent, and RNA quality was assessed on an Agilent 2100 Bioanalyzer. Amplification of TCR beta CDR3 regions was carried out from RNA transcripts. The TCR CDR3 was subjected to a first round of RT-PCR using the HTBI primer set and the Qiagen OneStep RT-PCR kit. Libraries were constructed in a second round of multiplex PCR, after which size selection and purification were carried out. The libraries were sequenced on an Illumina HiSeq2000 using paired-end 100 bp reads. The authors' analysis ran thus. SOAPnuke was used to process the raw data, throwing out any read that contained adapters or uncalled bases, had a mean Phred below 15, or lacked an exact constant-primer or identifier match. High-quality paired reads were merged using COPE v1.2.5, and each unique nucleotide sequence was defined as a clonotype. MiTCR v1.1 was used to align the clonotypes against IMGT TRBV, TRBD and TRBJ reference segments. Only V-J combinations with frequency above 0.0001, covering about 99% of repertoires, were analysed. A TCS score was defined as the ratio of F50 (clonal expansion) to E x V (chaos), with BLOSUM62-based TCRdist applied between CDR3 peptides within each V-J. Welch's t-statistics and random forest reduced around 520 V-J features to roughly 13, which were used in a naive Bayes classifier (R e1071). The public reads were reanalyzed by TCRdb: fastp trimming at Q25, MiXCR alignment, in-frame beta chains only. Identical CDR3 proteins give one entry, which carries the most common genes and DNA. It is TCRdb's table, rather than the study itself, that gives the V and J calls and clone size. The sample yields hundreds of thousands of distinct CDR3 sequences; over 15% were counted once. The top ten clonotypes cover roughly 18% of the sample.

The CDR3 covers 14 residues, taking in both the cysteine and the phenylalanine. Of the read, only the CDR3 DNA is kept; its 42 bases are in frame from base 1. Compared with germline, V lacks 6 bases and J lacks 8 bases; bases without a gene match: 7. This clonotype was observed a handful of times. Its antigen remains undetermined. Base qualities are not recorded, but no much larger clone differs from it by a single base. This sequence was found in a woman younger than 30 with Graves' hyperthyroidism. The sequenced sample consisted of blood. This chain joins TRBV12-3 or TRBV12-4 to TRBJ2-2; 9 nucleotides in the junction match TRBD2. Here is the DNA: TGTGCCAGCAGCCCTGGGCGGGAGGGAGGGGAGCTGTTTTTT. This translates into CASSPGREGGELFF.